This T cell receptor (beta chain) comes out of a study of blood T cells in healthy people across ages. Overall study results and limits: Long-lived donors carried more naive CD4+ cells and greater diversity than aged donors.

Together with a sample-barcoded 5' primer, a J-beta primer mix was included in a second PCR lasting about 6 to 11 cycles. TCRdb reprocessed the 5' RACE reads with MiXCR, giving one entry per CDR3 protein. The sample comprises roughly 1.5 million distinct CDR3 sequences, about 42% of which are singletons, and around 4% rests with the top ten. This clonotype was seen only a few times. What it binds is not known. Sequencing used blood. The sequence derives from a woman between 18 and 29 years old in good health.

The CDR3 spells CSVEEQGLGAFF. In DNA, the CDR3 is TGCAGCGTTGAAGAACAGGGGTTGGGAGCTTTCTTT. This chain joins TRBV29-1 and TRBJ1-1; TRBD1 aligns across 7 bases. After removal of 0 bases from V and 10 bases from J, the junction contained 5 bases not matched to a gene. Germline assignment: CDR1 SQVTM and CDR2 ANQGSEA. This CDR3 comprises 12 residues.